This T cell receptor beta chain was found in a study of spatial heterogeneity in lung cancer. Time point defined: blood at routine non-recurrence follow-up after resection. The CDR3 consists of 14 residues. CDR1 is ENHRY, CDR2 SYGVKD, per germline. V gave up 2 bases and J gave up 9 bases, with 16 bases separating them. TCRdb passed the 5' RACE reads through MiXCR, listing each CDR3 protein once. Of more than 30,000 distinct CDR3 sequences listed, 8.5% to 12% are singletons. The table lists this clonotype with a few counts. This sequence originates from a female donor with early-stage non-small cell lung cancer. V and J are TRBV10-3 and TRBJ1-2; perhaps TRBD1 as D (5 bases). Sequenced here: PBMCs, sampled at follow-up. This CDR3 is CAISEGQGPLSYTF. The CDR3 DNA is TGTGCCATCAGTGAGGGCCAGGGCCCACTGAGCTACACCTTC.